Sequencing of this T cell receptor beta chain was carried out in a study of OX40 agonist ivuxolimab in advanced cancers. Study background: Patients were dosed with the agonistic anti-OX40 (CD134) antibody ivuxolimab. Whole-study results and caveats: Also showing low normalized T-cell clonal expansion were some of the nonresponders.

Comment on this clone: The antigen remains undetermined.

Germline values: CDR1 GTSNPN, CDR2 SVGIG (reference sequence). The V and J ends lost 0 bases and 4 bases respectively, with 7 bases between them. This CDR3 is built from 13 residues. The table came from immunoSEQ multiplex PCR; TCRdb's copy has only in-frame clones and leaves some out. This repertoire shows 30,000 to 45,000 clones, 70% to 80% found once; its top ten account for 15% to 20%. The V and J genes are TRBV30 and TRBJ1-3; no clear D. Sequences were derived from CD4+ or CD8+ T cells sorted from blood, sampled in a trial of the OX40 agonist ivuxolimab. The sequence derives from an adult with an advanced solid tumor such as melanoma, head and neck, liver or kidney cancer. CDR3 DNA: TGTGCCTGGAGTGTAGTCCTCGGAAACACCATATATTTT. Translation gives CAWSVVLGNTIYF.